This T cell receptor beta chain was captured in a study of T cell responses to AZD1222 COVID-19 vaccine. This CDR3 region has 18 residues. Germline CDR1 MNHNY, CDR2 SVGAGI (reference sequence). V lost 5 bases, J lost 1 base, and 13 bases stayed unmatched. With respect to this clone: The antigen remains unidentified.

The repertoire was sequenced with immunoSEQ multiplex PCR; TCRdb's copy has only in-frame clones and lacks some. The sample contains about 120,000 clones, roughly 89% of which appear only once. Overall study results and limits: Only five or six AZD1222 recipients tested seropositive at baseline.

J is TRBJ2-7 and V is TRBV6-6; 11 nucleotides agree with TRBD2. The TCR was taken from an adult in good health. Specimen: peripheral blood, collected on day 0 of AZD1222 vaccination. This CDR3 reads CASSPVVPGLAASYEQYF. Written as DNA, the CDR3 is TGTGCCAGCAGTCCTGTAGTCCCGGGACTAGCGGCTTCCTACGAGCAGTACTTC.